The 23 T cell receptor beta chains given below trace back to one sample, sequenced in a study of response to subunit inactivated influenza vaccine. In TCRdb, the RT-PCR reads were re-called with MiXCR into one record per CDR3 protein. The sample carries some 540,000 distinct CDR3 sequences, roughly 25% recorded once. This sample was shared with a second study, whose subject was T cells expressing NK-cell markers. This second study says: TCR beta cDNA was made by 5'RACE template switching with UMIs.

Material: CD4+ T cells sorted from PBMCs, obtained 11 to 12 days after vaccination. Receptor source: a middle-aged man who received an inactivated influenza vaccine.

This clonotype has only a few counts. This sequence joins TRBV12-3 or TRBV12-4 and TRBJ2-1, with 9 bases lining up with TRBD2. V gave up 4 bases and J gave up 8 bases; unmatched junction bases: 3. The CDR3 is 13 amino acids. DNA for the CDR3: TGTGCCAGCAGTTCTAGCGGGAACTATGAGCAGTTCTTC. Residues: CASSSSGNYEQFF.

This clonotype is a singleton in its sample. The chain has TRBV20-1 and TRBJ1-5; unclear D gene. V lost 4 bases to trimming and J lost 2 bases, with 9 bases between them. Germline V lookup: CDR1 DFQATT, CDR2 SNEGSKA (reference sequence). The CDR3 has 13 amino acids. The CDR3 is CSATHSGNQPQHF. CDR3 DNA sequence: TGCAGTGCTACACACTCGGGCAATCAGCCCCAGCATTTT.

This clonotype occurred a few times. J is TRBJ2-5 and V is TRBV4-2, with D possibly matching TRBD2 (5 bases). CDR3 length equals 13 residues. Germline lookup yields CDR1 LGHNA and CDR2 YNFKEQ. V shed 1 base and J shed 4 bases, with 7 bases lying between them. CDR3 coding DNA: TGTGCCAGCAGCCAAGGACTATCAGAGACCCAGTACTTC. Amino acid sequence: CASSQGLSETQYF.

The V gene is TRBV6-5, the J gene TRBJ2-1; tentatively, D is TRBD1 (5 bases). CDR1 and CDR2 from the germline V gene are MNHEY and SVGAGI. The V gene lost 0 bases and the J gene lost 5 bases, with 17 bases spanning the gap. This CDR3 has 17 residues. The CDR3 protein is CASSYSAGPGIHNEQFF. CDR3 sequence (DNA): TGTGCCAGCAGTTACTCGGCCGGGCCAGGGATCCACAATGAGCAGTTCTTC.

This clonotype has only a few counts. The chain couples TRBV4-2 to TRBJ1-5; D is unresolved. V was cut by 3 bases and J by 4 bases, with 13 bases left in between. The CDR3 loop spans 15 amino acids. Germline CDR1 is LGHNA and CDR2 is YNFKEQ. In DNA form, the CDR3 reads TGTGCCAGCAGCCAGGAAGGGCAGATAAATCAGCCCCAGCATTTT. Translation: CASSQEGQINQPQHF.

The V call is TRBV12-3 or TRBV12-4, the J call TRBJ1-1, with TRBD1 matching over 7 bases. Trimming cost V 5 bases and J 3 bases; bases outside gene matches: 6. CDR3 length equals 14 residues. CDR3 amino acids: CASSVQGRDTEAFF. CDR3 bases: TGTGCCAGCAGTGTACAGGGGCGGGACACTGAAGCTTTCTTT.

The chain uses TRBV5-1 and TRBJ2-7; perhaps TRBD1 as D (6 bases). Germline V gene sequence: CDR1 SGHRS, CDR2 YFSETQ. Trimming took 4 bases from V and 5 from J, leaving 16 bases between them. The CDR3 is 14 residues long. CDR3 nucleotide sequence: TGCGCCAGCAGCCCGCAGACAGGTTCCAACGAGCAGTACTTC. Amino acid sequence: CASSPQTGSNEQYF. The variable domain in full, completed from reference TRBV5-1 and TRBJ2-7, reads KAGVTQTPRYLIKTRGQQVTLSCSPISGHRSVSWYQQTPGQGLQFLFEYFSETQRNKGNFPGRFSGRQFSNSRSEMNVSTLELGDSALYLCASSPQTGSNEQYFGPGTRLTVT.

The rearrangement joins TRBV24-1 to TRBJ2-1; D remains unclear. The germline V and J ends were trimmed by 1 base and 5 bases, with 5 bases remaining between them. This CDR3 comprises 13 residues. Germline V gene sequence: CDR1 KGHDR, CDR2 SFDVKD. The CDR3: CATSDFPDNEQFF. In DNA form, the CDR3 reads TGTGCCACCAGTGATTTTCCCGACAATGAGCAGTTCTTC.

This chain uses TRBV5-1 with TRBJ2-7; 8 nucleotides match TRBD2. The CDR3 spans 15 residues. In germline, CDR1 is SGHRS, CDR2 YFSETQ. V trimming: 3 bases; J trimming: 3 bases; junction bases outside the gene matches: 8. This chain's CDR3 is CASSSRGGPSYEQYF. In DNA, the CDR3 is TGCGCCAGCAGCTCCCGGGGGGGGCCCAGCTACGAGCAGTACTTC.

This sequence joins TRBV3-1 and TRBJ1-1; D possibly corresponds to TRBD1 (5 bases). Trimming shortened V by 1 base and J by 13 bases, and 19 bases separated the two germline ends. Germline V gene sequence: CDR1 LGHDT, CDR2 YNNKEL (reference sequence). This CDR3 has 14 residues. The CDR3 loop reads CASSQVREQASVFF. For the CDR3, the DNA is TGTGCCAGCAGCCAAGTTCGGGAACAGGCCAGCGTTTTCTTT.

Concerning this clonotype: The missing conserved phenylalanine or tryptophan at the end of this CDR3 makes a read error likely. The DNA is omitted, as the CDR3 cannot be located on it reliably, and the CDR3 follows TCRdb's listing. This chain connects TRBV5-5 to TRBJ2-2. Germline lookup yields CDR1 SGHKS and CDR2 YYEKEE (reference sequence). 14 amino acids form the CDR3, both terminal residues included. This chain's CDR3 is CASSLLGRGAVFHM.

This rearrangement joins TRBV7-8 to TRBJ2-3; 11 positions agree with TRBD2. V dropped 5 bases and J dropped 7; count of bases not matched to a gene: 11. The V gene's germline CDR1 is SGHVS and CDR2 FQNEAQ. This CDR3 is 16 amino acids long. CDR3 nucleotide sequence: TGTGCCAGCAGCCAAGCGGGTAGCGGGGGGGCCTATACGCAGTATTTT. The encoded protein is CASSQAGSGGAYTQYF.

This chain connects TRBV12-3 or TRBV12-4 to TRBJ2-5; D is possibly TRBD2 (6 bases). The CDR3 is 14 amino acids. Trimming pared 3 bases from V and 5 bases from J, leaving 13 bases between. The chain's CDR3 is CASSFPGDGETQYF. In DNA, the CDR3 is TGTGCCAGCAGTTTCCCGGGGGATGGCGAGACCCAGTACTTC.

This chain joins TRBV2 and TRBJ2-7; TRBD2 matches 13 bases. CDR3 length equals 20 residues. Germline loops: CDR1 SNHLY, CDR2 FYNNEI. Trimming took 1 base from V and 0 from J; bases not matched to a gene: 12. CDR3 in DNA: TGTGCCAGCAGTGAAGGGAAGAAGGGACTAGCGGGGTCGAGCTCCTACGAGCAGTACTTC. Protein product: CASSEGKKGLAGSSSYEQYF.

In its sample, this clonotype was seen many times. This chain links TRBV24-1 with TRBJ2-1; 8 nucleotides align to TRBD2. CDR1 is KGHDR and CDR2 is SFDVKD in the germline V gene. Germline trimming cut 3 bases from V and 0 bases from J; bases unmatched to any gene: 3. The CDR3 covers 16 residues. CDR3 region: CATSDPSGSSYNEQFF. The DNA for the CDR3 is TGTGCCACCAGTGATCCCAGCGGGAGCTCCTACAATGAGCAGTTCTTC.

This clonotype was found a few times. The gene calls are TRBV20-1 and TRBJ2-2, with 10 bases matching TRBD2. This CDR3 has 16 amino acids. Looked up from germline, CDR1 is DFQATT and CDR2 is SNEGSKA (reference sequence). J was trimmed by 7 bases and V by 6 bases; bases with no gene match: 14. The CDR3 sequence is CSATHLAGGTGGELFF. The CDR3 bases are TGCAGTGCGACCCACTTAGCGGGGGGAACAGGCGGGGAGCTGTTTTTT.

This clonotype came up once. Mismatch with germline at one junction end may stem from a read error. The CDR3 sequence is CASSLSVVDTRYF. The CDR3 nucleotides are TGTGCCAGCAGCTTATCCGTGGTAGATACGCGGTATTTT. J is TRBJ2-3 and V is TRBV7-3; D is unresolved. The CDR3 covers 13 residues. Germline-derived CDR1 and CDR2 are SGHTA and FQGTGA.

V usage is TRBV6-1 and J usage is TRBJ1-6, with D unclear. The CDR3 sequence is 15 residues long. CDR1 is MNHNS and CDR2 is SASEGT in the germline V gene. The V and J ends lost 6 bases and 5 bases respectively, with 14 bases between them. CDR3: CASSHHGRDNSPLHF. In DNA, the CDR3 is TGTGCCAGCAGCCACCACGGACGGGATAATTCACCCCTCCACTTT.

The chain couples TRBV20-1 to TRBJ2-5; 7 bases line up with TRBD2. V was pared by 5 bases and J by 4 bases, with 13 bases of the junction left unmatched. This CDR3 has 15 amino acids. Germline CDR1 reads DFQATT; CDR2 reads SNEGSKA (reference sequence). Here the CDR3 reads CSARRPRGRGETQYF. In DNA, the CDR3 is TGCAGTGCTCGACGGCCGCGCGGGAGAGGAGAGACCCAGTACTTC.

The V and J genes are TRBV14 and TRBJ2-1; TRBD2 is a possible D gene (5 bases). V was trimmed by 0 bases and J by 7 bases, leaving 16 bases between them. CDR1 is SGHDN and CDR2 is FVKESK in the germline V gene. CDR3 length: 16 residues. In nucleotides, the CDR3 is TGTGCCAGCAGCCAAGATAGGGCAGCTCTAGCAAATGAGCAGTTCTTC. Residues: CASSQDRAALANEQFF.

This chain joins TRBV11-3 and TRBJ2-3; no clear D gene. This CDR3 is built from 13 residues. V was pared by 1 base and J by 7 bases, with 9 bases between. Germline-derived CDR1 and CDR2 are SGHNT and YENEEA. CDR3 DNA: TGTGCCAGCAGCTTAGGTTCTGAATATACGCAGTATTTT. Its protein product is CASSLGSEYTQYF.

This chain connects TRBV20-1 to TRBJ1-2; 11 nucleotides agree with TRBD1. Trimming at V came to 2 bases and at J to 7 bases, leaving 3 bases not matched to a gene. The CDR3 loop spans 13 amino acids. From germline, CDR1 is DFQATT and CDR2 SNEGSKA (reference sequence). CDR3 amino acids: CSARWDRGIGYTF. CDR3 in DNA: TGCAGTGCTAGATGGGACAGGGGGATTGGCTACACCTTC.

This clonotype was seen only a few times. V and J are TRBV9 and TRBJ2-3; D unclear. Trimming removed 3 bases at V and 2 bases at J, with 13 bases between. In germline, CDR1 is SGDLS, CDR2 YYNGEE. The length of the CDR3 is 15 residues. This CDR3 is CASSAWAAYTDTQYF. The CDR3 DNA follows: TGTGCCAGCAGCGCCTGGGCGGCGTACACAGATACGCAGTATTTT.